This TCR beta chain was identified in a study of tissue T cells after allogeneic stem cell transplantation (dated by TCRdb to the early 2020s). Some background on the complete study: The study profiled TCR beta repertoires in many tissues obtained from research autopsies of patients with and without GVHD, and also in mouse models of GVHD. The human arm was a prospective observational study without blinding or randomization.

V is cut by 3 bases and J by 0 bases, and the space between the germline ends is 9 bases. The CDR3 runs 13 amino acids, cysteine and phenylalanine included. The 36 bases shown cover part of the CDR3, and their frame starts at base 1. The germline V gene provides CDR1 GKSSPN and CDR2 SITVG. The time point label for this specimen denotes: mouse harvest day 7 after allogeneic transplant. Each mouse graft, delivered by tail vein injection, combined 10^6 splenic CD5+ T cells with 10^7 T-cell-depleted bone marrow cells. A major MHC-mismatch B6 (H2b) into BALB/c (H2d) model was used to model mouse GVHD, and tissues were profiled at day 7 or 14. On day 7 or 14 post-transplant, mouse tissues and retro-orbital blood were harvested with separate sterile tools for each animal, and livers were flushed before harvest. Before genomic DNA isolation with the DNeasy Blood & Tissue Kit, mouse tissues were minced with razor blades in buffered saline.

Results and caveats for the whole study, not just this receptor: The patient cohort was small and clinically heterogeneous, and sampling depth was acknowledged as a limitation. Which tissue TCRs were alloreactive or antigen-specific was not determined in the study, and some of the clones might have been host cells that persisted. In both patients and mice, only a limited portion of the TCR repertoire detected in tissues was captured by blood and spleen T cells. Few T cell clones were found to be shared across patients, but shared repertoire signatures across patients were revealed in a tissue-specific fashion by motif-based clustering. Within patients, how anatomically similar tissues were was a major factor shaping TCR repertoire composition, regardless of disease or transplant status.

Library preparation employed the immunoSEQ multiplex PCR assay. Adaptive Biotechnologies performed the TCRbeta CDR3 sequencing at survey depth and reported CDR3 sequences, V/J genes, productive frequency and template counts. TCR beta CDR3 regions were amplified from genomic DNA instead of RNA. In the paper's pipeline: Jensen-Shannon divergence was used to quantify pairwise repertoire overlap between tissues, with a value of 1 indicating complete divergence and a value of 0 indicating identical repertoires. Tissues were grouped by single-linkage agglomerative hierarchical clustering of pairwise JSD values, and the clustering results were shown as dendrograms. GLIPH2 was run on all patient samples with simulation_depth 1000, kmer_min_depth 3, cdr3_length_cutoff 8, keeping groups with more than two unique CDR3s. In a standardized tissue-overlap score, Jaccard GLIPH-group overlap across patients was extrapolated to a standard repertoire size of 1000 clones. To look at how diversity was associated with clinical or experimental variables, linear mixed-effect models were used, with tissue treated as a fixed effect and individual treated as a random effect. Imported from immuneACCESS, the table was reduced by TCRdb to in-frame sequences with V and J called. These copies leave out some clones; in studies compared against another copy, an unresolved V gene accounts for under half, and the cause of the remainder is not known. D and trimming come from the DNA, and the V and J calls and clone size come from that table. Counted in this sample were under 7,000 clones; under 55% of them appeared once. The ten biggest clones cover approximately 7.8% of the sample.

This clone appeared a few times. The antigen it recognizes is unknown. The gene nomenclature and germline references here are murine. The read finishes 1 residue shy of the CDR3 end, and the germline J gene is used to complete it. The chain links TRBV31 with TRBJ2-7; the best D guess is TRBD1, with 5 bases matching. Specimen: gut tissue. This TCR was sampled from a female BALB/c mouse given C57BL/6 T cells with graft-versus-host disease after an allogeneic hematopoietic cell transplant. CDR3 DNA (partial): TGTGCCTGGAGCCCGGACATCTCCTATGAACAGTAC. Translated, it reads CAWSPDISYEQY. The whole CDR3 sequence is CAWSPDISYEQYF.